The 16 T cell receptor beta chains reported below all come from one sample, sequenced in a study of cytomegalovirus exposure and HLA in healthy donors. PCR was performed using 60 Vbeta and 13 Jbeta primers. Clones were sequenced by immunoSEQ multiplex PCR, and TCRdb holds only the in-frame ones, with some missing. The data contain roughly 13,000 clones, about 64% of them singletons. The sample consisted of PBMCs. The receptors were gathered from a woman in her 50s in good health and CMV-seropositive.

The chain joins TRBV9 to TRBJ2-5; possible D gene TRBD2, 5 bases. The ends were cut back, 4 bases at V and 1 base at J, with 11 bases in the middle. From germline, CDR1 is SGDLS and CDR2 YYNGEE. The CDR3 sequence is 14 residues long. The CDR3: CASSPPSTQETQYF. DNA of the CDR3: TGTGCCAGCAGCCCCCCTAGCACCCAAGAGACCCAGTACTTC.

The chain recombines TRBV5-8 with TRBJ1-1; the D is unclear. V lost 4 bases, J lost 2 bases, and 12 bases lay in between. The V gene's germline CDR1 is SGHTS and CDR2 YDEGEE. The CDR3 sequence is 14 residues long. This CDR3 reads CASSRGTLNTEAFF. The CDR3, as DNA: TGTGCCAGCAGCCGCGGCACGCTCAACACTGAAGCTTTCTTT. Full variable domain (missing parts from reference TRBV5-8 and TRBJ1-1): EAGVTQSPTHLIKTRGQQATLRCSPISGHTSVYWYQQALGLGLQFLLWYDEGEERNRGNFPPRFSGRQFPNYSSELNVNALELEDSALYLCASSRGTLNTEAFFGQGTRLTVV.

This chain uses TRBV4-2 with TRBJ2-1; TRBD2 matches 7 bases. Germline V gene lookup returns CDR1 LGHNA and CDR2 YNFKEQ. CDR3 length: 15 amino acids. The V gene end was trimmed by 1 base and the J gene end by 8 bases; junction bases not matched to a gene: 8. As DNA, the CDR3 is TGTGCCAGCAGCCAAGGGGGCGGGAGTACAGATGAGCAGTTCTTC. Translating it yields CASSQGGGSTDEQFF.

This clone was found a few times. CDR3 DNA sequence: TGCGCCAGCAGCCAAAGAGATAGCGGTTCCTACGAGCAGTACTTC. Protein: CASSQRDSGSYEQYF. J is TRBJ2-7 and V is TRBV4-1; D may be TRBD2 (6 bases). From germline, CDR1 is MGHRA and CDR2 YSYEKL. This CDR3 has 15 residues. With 2 bases removed from V and 1 base from J, the gap between germline ends came to 12 bases.

This clone has a handful of counts. CDR3 coding DNA: TGTGCCAGCAGCTTAAGGCAGGGCTACGAGCAGTACGTC. Translated, it gives CASSLRQGYEQYV. V usage is TRBV13 and J usage is TRBJ2-7; the D gene is possibly TRBD1 (5 bases). The CDR3 is made up of 13 amino acids. V gave up 2 bases and J gave up 3 bases, with 8 bases separating them. CDR1 is PRHDT and CDR2 is FYEKMQ in the germline V gene (reference sequence).

The chain uses TRBV13 and TRBJ1-4; a weak D match, TRBD1 (5 bases). In germline, CDR1 is PRHDT, CDR2 FYEKMQ (reference sequence). The CDR3 runs to 14 residues. The germline V and J ends were trimmed by 5 bases and 4 bases, with 11 bases remaining between them. CDR3 loop: CASSKARGNEKLFF. CDR3 DNA sequence: TGTGCCAGCAGCAAAGCTAGGGGTAATGAAAAACTGTTTTTT.

This chain connects TRBV10-3 to TRBJ1-1; D is possibly TRBD1 (5 bases). The CDR3 runs 13 residues. CDR1 is ENHRY, CDR2 SYGVKD, per germline. V lost 4 bases and J lost 4, with 10 bases in between. For the CDR3, the DNA is TGTGCCATCAGTGGGGGCCCGGGCACTGAAGCTTTCTTT. Amino acids: CAISGGPGTEAFF.

The chain uses TRBV7-8 and TRBJ1-1, with TRBD1 matching over 7 bases. V trimming: 5 bases; J trimming: 0 bases; junction bases outside the gene matches: 6. The CDR3 covers 15 residues. Germline CDR1 is SGHVS and CDR2 is FQNEAQ. The DNA for the CDR3 is TGTGCCAGCAGCCCCAGGGGGACTTTGAACACTGAAGCTTTCTTT. Amino acid sequence: CASSPRGTLNTEAFF.

The V call is TRBV6-1, the J call TRBJ2-7; D gene unclear. V was shortened by 8 bases and J by 2 bases, with 13 bases between the two germline ends. Per the germline V gene, CDR1 is MNHNS and CDR2 is SASEGT. This CDR3 contains 13 residues. As DNA, the CDR3 is TGTGCCAGCGGGTCATACAGTACCTACGAGCAGTACTTC. Translated, it gives CASGSYSTYEQYF.

By frequency in the sample, this clone is medium-sized. The chain links TRBV5-1 to TRBJ2-2; D may be TRBD2 (6 bases). V lost 4 bases and J 6 bases, leaving 13 bases between the germline ends. Germline V gene sequence: CDR1 SGHRS, CDR2 YFSETQ. The CDR3 is 14 residues long. CDR3 protein: CASSVSSVAGELFF. As DNA, the CDR3 is TGCGCCAGCAGCGTGTCTAGCGTCGCCGGGGAGCTGTTTTTT.

V is TRBV7-2 and J is TRBJ1-2; D uncertain. CDR3 length: 13 residues. Per germline, CDR1 SGHTA and CDR2 FQGNSA. The V and J ends lost 5 bases and 3 bases respectively, with 10 bases between them. CDR3 in amino acids: CASSRTRDYGYTF. The CDR3 DNA reads as TGTGCCAGCAGCCGGACGAGGGACTATGGCTACACCTTC.

The V and J genes are TRBV19 and TRBJ2-1; D may be TRBD2 (5 bases). Germline lookup yields CDR1 LNHDA and CDR2 SQIVND (reference sequence). This CDR3 contains 11 residues. The germline V and J ends were trimmed by 6 bases and 12 bases, with 12 bases remaining between them. CDR3: CASRSRDGQFF. The CDR3 DNA is TGTGCCAGTAGGTCCCGGGATGGGCAGTTCTTC.

A single count supports this clone. The chain joins TRBV4-1 to TRBJ2-7, with TRBD1 matching over 9 bases. Germline CDR1 and CDR2: MGHRA and YSYEKL. V lost 3 bases and J lost 4; bases outside the gene matches: 7. The CDR3 runs to 15 residues. CDR3 region: CASSQPGQGIYEQYF. In nucleotides, the CDR3 is TGCGCCAGCAGCCAGCCGGGACAGGGAATTTACGAGCAGTACTTC.

Comments on this clone: Other nucleotide sequences from this sample produce the same CDR3. The chain combines TRBV5-1 with TRBJ1-5; the match to TRBD1 covers 11 bases. Germline V gene lookup returns CDR1 SGHRS and CDR2 YFSETQ. This CDR3 is 14 amino acids long. V shed 5 bases and J 6 bases; nucleotides not matched to a gene: 4. CDR3 loop: CASSAGTGGQPQHF. The CDR3 DNA follows: TGCGCCAGCAGTGCCGGGACAGGGGGTCAGCCCCAGCATTTT.

The chain recombines TRBV29-1 with TRBJ1-1; D uncertain. The germline V gene has CDR1 SQVTM and CDR2 ANQGSEA. V shed 6 bases and J shed 2 bases, with 4 bases lying between them. CDR3 length: 10 residues. The CDR3 sequence: CSVGNTEAFF. CDR3 nucleotides: TGCAGCGTCGGTAACACTGAAGCTTTCTTT.

The chain couples TRBV5-1 to TRBJ1-2; D gene uncertain. Between the trimmed V and J ends, which lost 1 base and 6 bases, there was a span of 10 bases. The germline V gene has CDR1 SGHRS and CDR2 YFSETQ. This CDR3 contains 13 residues. CDR3 in DNA: TGCGCCAGCAGCTTGTCCAGGCCCGATGGCTACACCTTC. The encoded protein is CASSLSRPDGYTF.